The clone carrying this T cell receptor beta chain was detected many times. It was with a sample-barcoded 5' primer and a J-beta primer mix that a second PCR of roughly 7 to 12 cycles was run. TCRdb passed the 5' RACE reads through MiXCR, listing each CDR3 protein once. The sample carries some 1 million distinct CDR3 sequences, roughly 45% recorded once. The CDR3 is 13 amino acids. Trimming pared 5 bases from V and 7 bases from J, leaving 12 bases between. The sample belongs to a study of blood T cells in healthy people across ages. This sequence originates from a woman aged 55 to 70 in good health. Material: blood. The rearrangement joins TRBV12-3 or TRBV12-4 to TRBJ1-5; TRBD1 is a possible D gene (6 bases). The CDR3 protein is CASSGGAWQPQHF. The CDR3 coding sequence is TGTGCCAGCAGTGGGGGGGCTTGGCAGCCCCAGCATTTT.